The rows below give T cell receptor beta chains drawn from one sample of a study of T cells in Graves' hyperthyroidism and ophthalmopathy. TCRdb used MiXCR to reprocess the multiplex PCR reads, holding one entry per CDR3 protein. The table has 330,000 or so distinct CDR3 sequences, roughly a fifth seen once. Sequenced sample: blood. These receptor sequences come from a man aged 50 to 60 with Graves' ophthalmopathy. CDR3s include the opening cysteine and the closing phenylalanine or tryptophan. D genes are given only for firm matches. The listing skips clone size in some rows; elsewhere it reads once, few, many or a size class.

v_call: TRBV11-3; clone_size: many; d_call: NA; j_call: TRBJ2-5; cdr3_nt: TGTGCCAGCAGCTCCCGGGGGGCCCAAGAGACCCAGTACTTC; cdr3_aa: CASSSRGAQETQYF
v_call: TRBV7-6; clone_size: NA; d_call: TRBD2; j_call: TRBJ2-1; cdr3_nt: TGTGCCAGCAGCCCAGGACTAGCGGGAACGGCGAATGAGCAGTTCTTC; cdr3_aa: CASSPGLAGTANEQFF
v_call: TRBV7-9; clone_size: few; d_call: NA; j_call: TRBJ2-6; cdr3_nt: TGTGCCAGCAGCTCACAGGGAACCTCTGGGGCCAACGTCCTGACTTTC; cdr3_aa: CASSSQGTSGANVLTF
v_call: TRBV11-2; clone_size: many; d_call: NA; j_call: TRBJ2-7; cdr3_nt: TGTGCCAGCAGCCCCAGCCAGACAGAGCAGTACTTC; cdr3_aa: CASSPSQTEQYF
v_call: TRBV2; clone_size: many; d_call: NA; j_call: TRBJ2-3; cdr3_nt: TGTGCCAGCAGTGAAGTAGCGGTCACAGATACGCAGTATTTT; cdr3_aa: CASSEVAVTDTQYF
v_call: TRBV10-3; clone_size: many; d_call: TRBD1; j_call: TRBJ2-7; cdr3_nt: TGTGCCATCAGTGCGGGGACAGGGATCGGACACGAGCAGTACTTC; cdr3_aa: CAISAGTGIGHEQYF
v_call: TRBV7-9; clone_size: many; d_call: NA; j_call: TRBJ2-3; cdr3_nt: TGTGCCAGCAGCGCCAGGACAGGCACAGATACGCAGTATTTT; cdr3_aa: CASSARTGTDTQYF
v_call: TRBV11-3; clone_size: NA; d_call: TRBD1; j_call: TRBJ2-1; cdr3_nt: TGTGCCAGCAGCTTAAATGGACAGGGTAACAATGAGCAGTTCTTC; cdr3_aa: CASSLNGQGNNEQFF
v_call: TRBV19; clone_size: NA; d_call: NA; j_call: TRBJ2-5; cdr3_nt: TGTGCCAGTAGTATCCTGGGGGCAGAGACCCAGTACTTC; cdr3_aa: CASSILGAETQYF
v_call: TRBV27; clone_size: many; d_call: NA; j_call: TRBJ1-1; cdr3_nt: TGTGCCAGCAGTTTATCGGGGGGGGTAAACACTGAAGCTTTCTTT; cdr3_aa: CASSLSGGVNTEAFF
v_call: TRBV5-5; clone_size: few; d_call: TRBD1; j_call: TRBJ1-6; cdr3_nt: TGTGCCAGCGCGGGGACAGTCTATAATTCACCCCTCCACTTT; cdr3_aa: CASAGTVYNSPLHF
v_call: TRBV5-6; clone_size: few; d_call: NA; j_call: TRBJ2-7; cdr3_nt: TGTGCCAGCAGCTTCGAACCTCAGGGAAGCTCCTACGAGCAGTACTTC; cdr3_aa: CASSFEPQGSSYEQYF
v_call: TRBV12-3/TRBV12-4; clone_size: many; d_call: NA; j_call: TRBJ1-1; cdr3_nt: TGTGCCAGCAGTTTAGCGCGAGGGAATTTGGACACTGAAGCTTTCTTT; cdr3_aa: CASSLARGNLDTEAFF
v_call: TRBV20-1; clone_size: many; d_call: TRBD2; j_call: TRBJ2-5; cdr3_nt: TGCAGTGCTAGAGATTACGGGAGGGGTGAGACCCAGTACTTC; cdr3_aa: CSARDYGRGETQYF
v_call: TRBV6-1; clone_size: NA; d_call: TRBD2; j_call: TRBJ2-7; cdr3_nt: TGTGCCAGCACCTGGACTAGCGGGAGGGGAGGGTCTGAGCAGTACTTC; cdr3_aa: CASTWTSGRGGSEQYF
v_call: TRBV27; clone_size: many; d_call: TRBD1; j_call: TRBJ1-2; cdr3_nt: TGTGCCAGCAGTTCCACCGGGACAGGGGGTAATGGCTACACCTTC; cdr3_aa: CASSSTGTGGNGYTF
v_call: TRBV2; clone_size: many; d_call: NA; j_call: TRBJ1-4; cdr3_nt: TGTGCCAGCAGTGTGGCAGGGCGAGAAAAACTGTTTTTT; cdr3_aa: CASSVAGREKLFF
v_call: TRBV28; clone_size: few; d_call: NA; j_call: TRBJ2-7; cdr3_nt: TGTGCCAGCAGTTCCCCGAGGCTAGCGACGATCTACGAGCAGTACTTC; cdr3_aa: CASSSPRLATIYEQYF
v_call: TRBV14; clone_size: few; d_call: NA; j_call: TRBJ2-5; cdr3_nt: TGTGCCAGCAGCCAAGATTTTGCCGGGCAAGAGACCCAGTACTTC; cdr3_aa: CASSQDFAGQETQYF
v_call: TRBV2; clone_size: NA; d_call: NA; j_call: TRBJ1-1; cdr3_nt: TGTGCCAGCAGTGAAGGATCCCGGACTGAAGCTTTCTTT; cdr3_aa: CASSEGSRTEAFF
v_call: TRBV20-1; clone_size: few; d_call: NA; j_call: TRBJ1-1; cdr3_nt: TGCAGTGTTAAGATGAACACTGAAGCTTTCTTT; cdr3_aa: CSVKMNTEAFF
v_call: TRBV2; clone_size: many; d_call: NA; j_call: TRBJ2-7; cdr3_nt: TGTGCCAGCAGTCAGGGTAGGTCCTACGAGCAGTACTTC; cdr3_aa: CASSQGRSYEQYF
v_call: TRBV6-1; clone_size: NA; d_call: NA; j_call: TRBJ1-5; cdr3_nt: TGTGCCAGCAACCGACGGACAGAGAATCAGCCCCAGCATTTT; cdr3_aa: CASNRRTENQPQHF
v_call: TRBV24-1; clone_size: few; d_call: TRBD1; j_call: TRBJ1-5; cdr3_nt: TGTGCCACCAGTGATTTGATAACCGGGACAGGGGGCCGGGATCAGCCCCAGCATTTT; cdr3_aa: CATSDLITGTGGRDQPQHF
v_call: TRBV20-1; clone_size: NA; d_call: TRBD2; j_call: TRBJ2-2; cdr3_nt: TGCAGTGCTAGATTACAGGGGGGGACTAGCGGGACTAACGGGGAGCTGTTTTTT; cdr3_aa: CSARLQGGTSGTNGELFF
v_call: TRBV18; clone_size: once; d_call: TRBD1; j_call: TRBJ2-5; cdr3_nt: TGCGCCAGCTCATCCGTGACAGGGGGTCAAGAGACCCAGTACTTC; cdr3_aa: CASSSVTGGQETQYF
v_call: TRBV7-9; clone_size: few; d_call: TRBD1; j_call: TRBJ1-4; cdr3_nt: TGTGCCAGCAGTCAACAGGGGGACTATGAAAAACTGTTTTTT; cdr3_aa: CASSQQGDYEKLFF
v_call: TRBV28; clone_size: few; d_call: NA; j_call: TRBJ2-2; cdr3_nt: TGTGCCAGCAGTTTACACGGGGAGCTGTTTTTT; cdr3_aa: CASSLHGELFF
v_call: TRBV7-3; clone_size: NA; d_call: TRBD1; j_call: TRBJ2-2; cdr3_nt: TGTGCCAGCAGCTCCGAGGGGGCCAGCGGGGAGCTGTTTTTT; cdr3_aa: CASSSEGASGELFF
v_call: TRBV6-1; clone_size: NA; d_call: TRBD1; j_call: TRBJ2-5; cdr3_nt: TGTGCCAGCAGTCCCTTACAGGGGGCCCATGGGACCCAGTACTTC; cdr3_aa: CASSPLQGAHGTQYF
v_call: TRBV6-2/TRBV6-3; clone_size: many; d_call: NA; j_call: TRBJ2-7; cdr3_nt: TGTGCCAGCAGTTCGAGGAGCGGTCTCCTACGATGGCAGTACTTC; cdr3_aa: CASSSRSGLLRWQYF
v_call: TRBV20-1; clone_size: few; d_call: NA; j_call: TRBJ2-3; cdr3_nt: TGCAGCGGGAGTGATCTACTCACAGATACGCAGTATTTT; cdr3_aa: CSGSDLLTDTQYF
v_call: TRBV29-1; clone_size: NA; d_call: NA; j_call: TRBJ2-7; cdr3_nt: TGCAGCGTTGAAGCCCAGGGCTCCTACGAGCAGTACTTC; cdr3_aa: CSVEAQGSYEQYF
v_call: TRBV28; clone_size: many; d_call: TRBD1; j_call: TRBJ1-5; cdr3_nt: TGTGCCAGCAGCCCTAGACAGGGAGGCTCTCAGCCCCAGCATTTT; cdr3_aa: CASSPRQGGSQPQHF
v_call: TRBV7-9; clone_size: NA; d_call: NA; j_call: TRBJ2-5; cdr3_nt: TGTGCCAGCAGCTCCCTAGCGACACAAGAGACCCAGTACTTC; cdr3_aa: CASSSLATQETQYF
v_call: TRBV5-5; clone_size: NA; d_call: NA; j_call: TRBJ1-1; cdr3_nt: TGTGCCAGCAGCTTGACCGGACAGACGAACACTGAAGCTTTCTTT; cdr3_aa: CASSLTGQTNTEAFF
v_call: TRBV28; clone_size: few; d_call: NA; j_call: TRBJ1-2; cdr3_nt: TGTGCCAGCAGTTTACGGTCCAGACAAGACTATGGCTACACCTTC; cdr3_aa: CASSLRSRQDYGYTF
v_call: TRBV29-1; clone_size: few; d_call: TRBD2; j_call: TRBJ2-1; cdr3_nt: TGCAGCGTCCGACTAGCCCTAAGGTACTACAATGAGCAGTTCTTC; cdr3_aa: CSVRLALRYYNEQFF
v_call: TRBV27; clone_size: many; d_call: TRBD2; j_call: TRBJ2-7; cdr3_nt: TGTGCCAGCAGTTTATCCGGGAGGGGCTACGAGCAGTACTTC; cdr3_aa: CASSLSGRGYEQYF
v_call: TRBV7-2; clone_size: many; d_call: NA; j_call: TRBJ1-4; cdr3_nt: TGTGCCAGCAGCTTAGCGCATGAAAAACTGTTTTTT; cdr3_aa: CASSLAHEKLFF
v_call: TRBV9; clone_size: many; d_call: TRBD2; j_call: TRBJ2-1; cdr3_nt: TGTGCCAGCAGCCCCCTGGCGGGAGGGCCTAGGGCTGAGCAGTTCTTC; cdr3_aa: CASSPLAGGPRAEQFF
v_call: TRBV20-1; clone_size: NA; d_call: TRBD2; j_call: TRBJ2-5; cdr3_nt: TGCAGTGCTCCCGGGGGGGTTTTTTTGGCCCAGTACTTC; cdr3_aa: CSAPGGVFLAQYF
v_call: TRBV9; clone_size: NA; d_call: NA; j_call: TRBJ1-5; cdr3_nt: TGTGCCAGCAGCGCCGGGGCTTTGGGCAATCAGCCCCAGCATTTT; cdr3_aa: CASSAGALGNQPQHF